Included here is one T cell receptor beta chain sequence, with context. Its antigen remains unidentified. One base away there is no much larger clone; base qualities are not given. This sample stems from a study of blood T cell repertoires in COVID-19 (TCRdb year 2020). In the study overall: The collaborator samples originated in the United States, Italy and Spain and spanned the acute and convalescent phases of COVID-19. The material from the prospective study consisted of cDNA or gDNA derived from T cells, B-cell-depleted T cells, or PBMCs. Deeply sampled blood TCRbeta repertoires from subjects exposed to, actively infected with, or recovered from COVID-19 were included in the dataset. The repertoires were made available in a free public database intended to serve as a resource for research on the immune response to SARS-CoV-2. The samples were drawn from the first 160 participants of the ongoing ImmuneRACE study and from 1,200 or so subjects provided by 6 global collaborators. The sample metadata nearly always contained a de-identified subject ID, COVID-19 status, age in years and sex. Where available, HLA class I and class II types were obtained from metadata supplied by the sample provider rather than from assay-based typing. Paper-wide results and their limitations: The quantity of clinical and demographic metadata differed by source and by participant and was supplied without curation.

Sequences SGDLS (CDR1) and YYNGEE (CDR2) are obtained from the germline V gene. V and J are trimmed by 4 bases and 0 bases, and the gene matches miss 6 bases of the junction. Including the terminal cysteine and phenylalanine, the CDR3 comprises 16 residues. The only DNA kept is the CDR3, 48 bases in frame from the first base. Participants in the prospective study were aged 18 to 89 years, lived in about two dozen United States geographic areas, and enrolled through a virtual design. In the prospective study, cohorts were assigned on the basis of participant-reported clinical history obtained from a screening survey and a study questionnaire. For ImmuneRACE Cohort 3, a participant was defined as recovered based on two consecutive negative NP/OP PCR tests, clearance by a healthcare professional, or resolution of symptoms. In the prospective study, mobile phlebotomists collected whole blood, serum and a nasopharyngeal or oropharyngeal swab from each participant. Participants in the prospective study had the option to provide additional blood draws and questionnaires over a roughly 2-month period. Prospective study blood samples were shipped either frozen or at room temperature before DNA extraction.

TCRbeta CDR3 regions were amplified from genomic DNA using the immunoSEQ Assay, a bias-controlled multiplex PCR. As for the original processing: The number of nucleated cells in each sample was estimated by amplification of reference gene primers within the assay. To quantify the absolute abundance of each unique TCRbeta CDR3 rearrangement, sequence reads were collapsed and filtered. For each sample, productive Simpson clonality was calculated as the square root of Simpson's diversity index over productive rearrangements. The clones in this table, taken by TCRdb from immuneACCESS, are in-frame only. Not every clone is retained; where verified, under half of the shortfall comes from an unresolved V gene, and the cause of the rest is unknown. D and trimming were read from the DNA, whereas the V and J calls and clone size are those reported in that table. This sample holds approximately 350,000 clones; over 75% were observed only once. About 1% of the sample comes from the top ten.

This clonotype was obtained from a man younger than 35 who had recovered from COVID-19. The V and J genes are TRBV9 and TRBJ1-5, and TRBD1 aligns with 8 junction nucleotides. Sequenced input: PBMCs or T cells enriched from blood (not recorded which). The DNA reads as follows: TGTGCCAGCAGCTCCGGGGACAGGTATAGCAATCAGCCCCAGCATTTT. This yields the protein CASSSGDRYSNQPQHF.